Below are 9 T cell receptor beta chains sequenced from a single sample in a study of blood T cell repertoires in COVID-19. The repertoire was sequenced with immunoSEQ multiplex PCR; TCRdb's copy has only in-frame clones and lacks some. The table records 200,000 to 250,000 clones, 80% to 95% of them present only once. Sequenced material: PBMCs or T cells enriched from blood (not recorded which). These receptors were obtained from a woman aged 18-35 years who had recovered from COVID-19.

The sample holds one count of this clone. The V call is TRBV20-1, the J call TRBJ1-1; tentative D call: TRBD1 (5 bases). CDR1 is DFQATT and CDR2 is SNEGSKA in the germline V gene (reference sequence). This CDR3 spans 12 amino acids. V shed 3 bases and J shed 5 bases, with 10 bases lying between them. DNA for the CDR3: TGCAGTGCTAGTCGGAGGGGAACTGAAGCTTTCTTT. Its protein product is CSASRRGTEAFF.

The chain uses TRBV29-1 and TRBJ1-3, with a possible D match to TRBD1 (5 bases). This CDR3 comprises 15 residues. Trimming took off 5 bases at V and 0 bases at J, with 14 bases between the two ends. Germline loops: CDR1 SQVTM, CDR2 ANQGSEA. CDR3: CSVTTDYSSGNTIYF. Here the CDR3 DNA reads TGCAGCGTTACGACAGATTATTCCTCTGGAAACACCATATATTTT.

The chain uses TRBV28 and TRBJ2-7; perhaps TRBD1 as D (6 bases). Germline-derived CDR1 and CDR2 are MDHEN and SYDVKM. The CDR3 has 15 amino acids. V was shortened by 6 bases and J by 0 bases, with 15 bases between the two germline ends. The CDR3 reads CASSVPTGNSYEQYF. The CDR3 nucleotides read TGTGCCAGCAGCGTACCGACAGGAAACTCCTACGAGCAGTACTTC.

This clone was picked up many times. The same CDR3 is also encoded by other DNA sequences in this sample. This rearrangement joins TRBV9 to TRBJ2-7; 12 bases are shared with TRBD1. Losses at the gene ends were 0 bases for V and 2 bases for J; bases not matched to a gene: 3. From germline, CDR1 is SGDLS and CDR2 YYNGEE. The CDR3 length is 16 residues. The CDR3 DNA is TGTGCCAGCAGCGTAGCCGGGACAGGGGGCACCTACGAGCAGTACTTC. Encoded protein: CASSVAGTGGTYEQYF.

The V gene is TRBV7-3, the J gene TRBJ2-3; 11 nucleotides line up with TRBD1. In germline, CDR1 is SGHTA, CDR2 FQGTGA. The length of the CDR3 is 14 residues. The ends lost 5 bases at V and 8 bases at J; junction bases unmatched: 6. CDR3 sequence reads: CASSRDRGVLTQYF. The DNA of the CDR3 is TGTGCCAGCAGCCGGGACAGGGGGGTCCTTACGCAGTATTTT.

The CDR3 nucleotides read TGCGCCAGCAGCTTACAGACAGGGAACTATGGCTACACCTTC. It specifies CASSLQTGNYGYTF. This chain connects TRBV5-1 to TRBJ1-2; 7 bases fit TRBD1. The CDR3 is 14 amino acids. Losses at the gene ends were 2 bases for V and 2 bases for J; bases not matched to a gene: 3. In germline, CDR1 is SGHRS, CDR2 YFSETQ.

The rearrangement uses TRBV7-6 and TRBJ2-1; the D gene is possibly TRBD2 (7 bases). The V gene's germline CDR1 is SGHVS and CDR2 FNYEAQ. V was shortened by 5 bases and J by 8 bases, with 19 bases between the two germline ends. This CDR3 spans 15 amino acids. CDR3 bases: TGTGCCAGCAGCCTCAGTTGGGGGGGCTCGGATGAGCAGTTCTTC. Protein sequence: CASSLSWGGSDEQFF.

This chain uses TRBV18 with TRBJ2-1; TRBD1 might be the D (5 bases). The CDR3 totals 12 residues. With 3 bases removed from V and 12 bases from J, the gap between germline ends came to 12 bases. Germline assignment: CDR1 KGHSH and CDR2 LQKENI. CDR3 coding DNA: TGTGCCAGCTCACCTGCTTCAAGGGGGCAGTTCTTC. Translating it yields CASSPASRGQFF.

The chain carries TRBV19 and TRBJ2-3, with D possibly being TRBD2 (6 bases). Per germline, CDR1 LNHDA and CDR2 SQIVND (reference sequence). There are 15 residues in the CDR3. The V end lost 3 bases, the J end lost 7 bases, and 17 bases lay between the germline ends. CDR3 amino acids: CASSMGTGIVNTQYF. DNA of the CDR3: TGTGCCAGTAGTATGGGGACTGGAATCGTTAATACGCAGTATTTT.